This TCR beta chain was obtained from a study of shared clonotypes between healthy human individuals. Findings and limits, study-wide: Across subsets, estimated richness was generally greater for naive than for memory populations. A reduction in generation probabilities was seen for non-shared clonotypes relative to those shared by all four donors.

CD8 cells regarded as naive lacked CD45RO, were positively chosen for CCR7, and omitted terminally differentiated effector memory CD45RA+ cells. The CDR3 contains 15 residues. Trimming removed 2 bases from V and 5 bases from J; junction bases left unmatched: 4. Germline V gene sequence: CDR1 SGHNT, CDR2 YYREEE (reference sequence). The table came from immunoSEQ multiplex PCR; TCRdb's copy has only in-frame clones and leaves some out. Seen here are about 2 million clones, about 95% observed once, and the top ten hold approximately 1.2%. To note about this clone: Its cognate antigen is unknown.

The sequencing sample was made of naive CD8+ T cells sorted from blood. This TCR derives from a man aged 18 to 30 in good health. The chain has TRBV5-4 and TRBJ1-4; TRBD1 agrees at 9 bases. This chain's CDR3 is CASSFSTGGNEKLFF. DNA for the CDR3: TGTGCCAGCAGCTTTTCCACAGGGGGCAATGAAAAACTGTTTTTT.